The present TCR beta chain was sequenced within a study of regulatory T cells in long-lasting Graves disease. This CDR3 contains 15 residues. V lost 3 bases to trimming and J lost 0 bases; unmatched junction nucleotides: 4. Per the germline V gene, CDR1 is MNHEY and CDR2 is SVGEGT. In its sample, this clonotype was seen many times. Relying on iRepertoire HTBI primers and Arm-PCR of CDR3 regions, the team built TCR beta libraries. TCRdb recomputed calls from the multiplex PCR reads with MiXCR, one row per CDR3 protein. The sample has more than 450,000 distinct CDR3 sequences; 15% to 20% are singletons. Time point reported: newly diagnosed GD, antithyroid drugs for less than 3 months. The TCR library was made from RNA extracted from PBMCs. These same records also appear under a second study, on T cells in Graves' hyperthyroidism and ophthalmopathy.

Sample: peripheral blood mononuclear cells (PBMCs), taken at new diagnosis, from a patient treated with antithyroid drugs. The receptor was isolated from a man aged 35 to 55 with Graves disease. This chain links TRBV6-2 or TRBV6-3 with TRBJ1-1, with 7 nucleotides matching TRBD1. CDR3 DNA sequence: TGTGCCAGCAGTTATTCGGGACAGATGAACACTGAAGCTTTCTTT. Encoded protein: CASSYSGQMNTEAFF.